This TCR beta chain was sequenced in a study of blood T cells in healthy people across ages. Points from the study as a whole: Comparison with aged donors showed that long-lived donors had more naive CD4+ cells and higher diversity.

As to this clonotype: Its antigen is undetermined.

Ranging in age from about 6 to 100, the donors were healthy Caucasian individuals from Russia. Next came a second PCR, run for about 6 to 12 cycles, which used a sample-barcoded 5' primer along with a J-beta primer mix. From the 5' RACE reads, TCRdb called clonotypes with MiXCR, one entry per CDR3 protein. This table holds over 600,000 distinct CDR3 sequences, about 46% found once. Trimming removed 6 bases from V and 2 bases from J; junction bases left unmatched: 7. The CDR3 runs 15 residues. CDR1 and CDR2 (germline): SNHLY, FYNNEI. The TCR was taken from an elderly man in good health. The source material was blood. The chain is built from TRBV2 and TRBJ2-7; TRBD2 matches 10 bases. The CDR3 DNA follows: TGTGCCAGCAGCGCCTCTAGCGGGAGAACCTACGAGCAGTACTTC. As protein: CASSASSGRTYEQYF.